The 5 T cell receptor beta chains below all came from one sample that was sequenced in a study of blood T cell repertoires in COVID-19. Sequencing was performed with immunoSEQ multiplex PCR; in TCRdb, only in-frame clones are kept and a portion is missing. This sample yields over 60,000 clones, of which under 90% are seen a single time; under 13% belongs to the top ten. The sequenced sample consisted of peripheral blood. The receptors here all came from a man aged 65-85 years with active or convalescent COVID-19.

This chain joins TRBV18 and TRBJ2-5, with D unclear. Germline V gene lookup returns CDR1 KGHSH and CDR2 LQKENI. The germline V and J ends were trimmed by 3 bases and 5 bases, with 13 bases remaining between them. There are 14 residues in the CDR3. CDR3 protein: CASSPNPGRETQYF. The CDR3 DNA reads TGTGCCAGCTCACCGAACCCGGGTAGGGAGACCCAGTACTTC.

V is TRBV4-2 and J is TRBJ2-7; 7 bases are a match to TRBD1. The V segment lost 3 bases and the J segment 6 bases; nucleotides outside the gene matches: 5. The V gene's germline CDR1 is LGHNA and CDR2 YNFKEQ. The CDR3 loop spans 13 amino acids. The CDR3 reads CASSQTNRGEQYF. The CDR3 nucleotides are TGTGCCAGCAGCCAGACAAACAGGGGCGAGCAGTACTTC.

Only a few counts were recorded for this clone. The gene calls are TRBV27 and TRBJ2-2; TRBD2 aligns across 7 bases. V shed 3 bases and J 4 bases; nucleotides not matched to a gene: 8. The CDR3 has 16 residues. CDR1 and CDR2 (germline): MNHEY, SMNVEV (reference sequence). Here the CDR3 DNA reads TGTGCCAGCAGTTTTAAAGGCGGGAGAGTCACCGGGGAGCTGTTTTTT. Amino acids: CASSFKGGRVTGELFF.

The gene calls are TRBV7-3 and TRBJ2-1; unclear D gene. CDR3 size: 13 residues. Per the germline V gene, CDR1 is SGHTA and CDR2 is FQGTGA. V was shortened by 3 bases and J by 6 bases, with 9 bases between the two germline ends. CDR3 residues: CASSFSPRNEQFF. In DNA, the CDR3 is TGTGCCAGCAGCTTCTCCCCTCGCAATGAGCAGTTCTTC.

In this sample, this clone turned up a few times. The genes are TRBV5-6 and TRBJ2-2, with 11 bases matching TRBD2. This CDR3 is built from 16 residues. The germline V gene has CDR1 SGHDT and CDR2 YYEEEE. V gave up 4 bases and J gave up 7 bases; unmatched junction bases: 9. CDR3 in DNA: TGTGCCAGCAGCGTCCCTAGCGGGAGGCTGAACGGGGAGCTGTTTTTT. Encoded protein: CASSVPSGRLNGELFF.